These 18 T cell receptor beta chains were sequenced from one sample in a study of blood T cells in healthy people across ages (dated by TCRdb to about 2015). Library prep was done by 5' RACE. This sample was sequenced with an Illumina HiSeq 2500. A second PCR of about 6 to 12 cycles was run with a J-beta primer mix and a sample-barcoded 5' primer. The raw public reads went through TCRdb reprocessing: fastp at Q25, MiXCR clone calling, in-frame beta chains kept. CDR3 protein sequences are deduplicated, and each keeps its most common genes and DNA. The sample contains some 1 million distinct CDR3 sequences, more than 40% of them found a single time. The top ten constitute around 18% of the sample. Sequenced sample: blood. These receptors were taken from an older woman in good health.

The chain's CDR3 is CASSPSWGQGSNYGYTF. CDR3 nucleotides: TGTGCCAGCAGCCCCAGCTGGGGACAGGGATCTAACTATGGCTACACCTTC. The chain employs TRBV4-2 and TRBJ1-2, with 9 bases fitting TRBD1. The CDR3 is 17 residues long. In germline, CDR1 is LGHNA, CDR2 YNFKEQ. With 4 bases clipped from V and 0 bases from J, the junction kept 9 bases outside the gene matches.

In its sample, this clonotype was seen a few times. The chain is built from TRBV7-3 and TRBJ2-1; no clear D gene. V was cut by 5 bases and J by 4 bases, with 9 bases left in between. CDR3 length: 13 residues. Germline-derived CDR1 and CDR2 are SGHTA and FQGTGA. Here the CDR3 reads CASSHDNYNEQFF. In DNA, the CDR3 is TGTGCCAGCAGCCATGACAATTACAATGAGCAGTTCTTC.

The gene calls are TRBV7-2 and TRBJ2-4, with 12 bases aligning to TRBD2. The end of the DNA is better explained by TRBJ2-7, so the J call may be wrong. The germline V gene has CDR1 SGHTA and CDR2 FQGNSA. The CDR3 length is 15 residues. CDR3 protein: CASSSTSGSMYEQYF. The DNA for the CDR3 is TGTGCCAGCAGCTCGACTAGCGGGAGTATGTACGAGCAGTACTTC.

The CDR3 DNA follows: TGTGCCATCAGTGAGAACGGACAGGCTAGAGACAATGAGCAGTACTTC. Translated, it gives CAISENGQARDNEQYF. The chain recombines TRBV10-3 with TRBJ2-7; 7 nucleotides align to TRBD1. Per the germline V gene, CDR1 is ENHRY and CDR2 is SYGVKD. With V trimmed by 2 bases and J by 7 bases, 14 bases remained unmatched. This CDR3 is 16 amino acids long.

The chain recombines TRBV28 with TRBJ2-2; 7 bases line up with TRBD2. The germline CDR1 and CDR2 sequences are MDHEN and SYDVKM. Trimming took 3 bases from V and 4 from J; bases not matched to a gene: 2. The CDR3 sequence is 14 residues long. CDR3 DNA sequence: TGTGCCAGCAGTTTGGGGGGGATCACCGGGGAGCTGTTTTTT. This sequence encodes CASSLGGITGELFF.

In its sample, this clonotype was seen a few times. The chain has TRBV2 and TRBJ2-7; the D gene is possibly TRBD2 (5 bases). Germline V CDR1 and CDR2: SNHLY, FYNNEI. V lost 5 bases and J 2 bases, leaving 10 bases between the germline ends. The CDR3 totals 13 residues. CDR3 amino acids: CASSIGRTYEQYF. DNA for the CDR3: TGTGCCAGCAGTATAGGGAGAACCTACGAGCAGTACTTC.

This sequence joins TRBV20-1 and TRBJ2-1; D is undetermined. Germline V CDR1 and CDR2: DFQATT, SNEGSKA (reference sequence). V lost 4 bases, J lost 1 base, and 5 bases lay in between. The CDR3 spans 12 residues. CDR3 amino acids: CSAKFSYNEQFF. The CDR3 DNA sequence: TGCAGTGCTAAATTTTCCTACAATGAGCAGTTCTTC.

V is TRBV7-9 and J is TRBJ2-3; D tentatively fits TRBD1 or TRBD2 (5 bases each). CDR1 and CDR2 from the germline V gene are SEHNR and FQNEAQ (reference sequence). This CDR3 is 14 amino acids long. V lost 5 bases, J lost 0 bases, and 9 bases lay in between. CDR3 amino acids: CASSHEGSTDTQYF. In nucleotides, the CDR3 is TGTGCCAGCAGCCATGAGGGGAGCACAGATACGCAGTATTTT.

Notes on this clonotype: The germline gene is not matched at one end of the junction; a read error may be the cause. The chain combines TRBV25-1 with TRBJ2-1, with 7 bases matching TRBD2. This CDR3 region has 17 residues. Germline assignment: CDR1 MGHDK and CDR2 SYGVNS. The CDR3 spells CASSEFGKAGPYNEQFF. The CDR3, as DNA: TGCGCCAGCAGTGAATTCGGAAAAGCGGGGCCCTACAATGAGCAGTTCTTC.

CDR3 sequence reads: CASRGLAGGEQYF. The CDR3 DNA reads TGTGCCAGCAGGGGACTAGCGGGAGGCGAGCAGTACTTC. The chain couples TRBV2 to TRBJ2-5; 15 bases are shared with TRBD2. The J call may be wrong; the DNA end is better matched by TRBJ2-7. Germline V gene lookup returns CDR1 SNHLY and CDR2 FYNNEI. The CDR3 extends over 13 amino acids.

This sequence joins TRBV5-1 and TRBJ2-4; TRBD2 matches 7 bases. Trimming at V came to 4 bases and at J to 5 bases, leaving 6 bases not matched to a gene. Germline V gene data show CDR1 as SGHRS and CDR2 as YFSETQ. CDR3 size: 14 residues. As DNA, the CDR3 is TGCGCCAGCAGCAGGAGCCTAGCGGAAAACATTCAGTACTTC. As protein: CASSRSLAENIQYF.

The gene calls are TRBV6-7 and TRBJ2-2; D perhaps matches TRBD2 (6 bases). TRBV6-7 is reported as an ORF; its role is uncertain. The CDR3 is 17 residues long. Trimming left V 0 bases short and J 5 bases short, with 16 bases between. The CDR3 DNA reads TGTGCCAGCAGTTACTCGAGGTGGGGGGTGAGAACCGGGGAGCTGTTTTTT. This codes for CASSYSRWGVRTGELFF.

This clonotype was detected a few times. The CDR3 DNA reads TGCAGTGCTAGAGATGGGGGGACTTCCTCCTACGAGCAGTACTTC. Its protein product is CSARDGGTSSYEQYF. The chain combines TRBV20-1 with TRBJ2-7; TRBD2 is a possible D gene (6 bases). This CDR3 spans 15 amino acids. Trimming removed 0 bases at V and 0 bases at J, with 12 bases between. Germline CDR1 is DFQATT and CDR2 is SNEGSKA (reference sequence).

The rearrangement links TRBV13 to TRBJ2-1; either TRBD1 or TRBD2 may fit D (5 bases each). Trimming took off 5 bases at V and 9 bases at J, with 17 bases between the two ends. The CDR3 sequence is 14 residues long. Germline lookup yields CDR1 PRHDT and CDR2 FYEKMQ (reference sequence). CDR3 nucleotide sequence: TGTGCCAGCAGCCCGGGACCCCCGAAGGGTGAGCAGTTCTTC. It specifies CASSPGPPKGEQFF.

This sequence joins TRBV11-2 and TRBJ2-6; D remains ambiguous. CDR3 length: 16 amino acids. V was trimmed by 4 bases and J by 0 bases, leaving 10 bases between them. Germline lookup yields CDR1 SGHAT and CDR2 FQNNGV. The CDR3 sequence is CASSSGSYSGANVLTF. The CDR3 bases are TGTGCCAGCAGCTCCGGCAGTTACTCTGGGGCCAACGTCCTGACTTTC.

The genes are TRBV21-1 and TRBJ2-3; TRBD2 is the table's D call, not checked against the DNA. TRBV21-1 is shown as a pseudogene. There are 18 residues in the CDR3. The DNA for the CDR3 is TGTGCCAGCAGCAAAACGACTAGTCCCGTGTCTTCCACAGATACGCAGTATTTT. Protein product: CASSKTTSPVSSTDTQYF.

The chain combines TRBV28 with TRBJ2-7, with 9 bases aligning to TRBD2. V was clipped by 5 bases and J by 0 bases; unmatched bases: 5. Germline CDR1 MDHEN, CDR2 SYDVKM. The CDR3 length is 15 residues. CDR3 in amino acids: CASSRAGGPSYEQYF. The CDR3 DNA follows: TGTGCCAGCAGTCGTGCGGGAGGGCCCTCCTACGAGCAGTACTTC.

The rearrangement uses TRBV27 and TRBJ2-1; TRBD2 matches at 7 bases. Per the germline V gene, CDR1 is MNHEY and CDR2 is SMNVEV (reference sequence). The CDR3 extends over 19 amino acids. J gave up 4 bases and V 3 bases, and 18 bases lay outside the gene matches. For the CDR3, the DNA is TGTGCCAGCAGTTTGGGGGTGGGAGGGCTGGCTCAGCGGTACAATGAGCAGTTCTTC. It yields the protein CASSLGVGGLAQRYNEQFF.